The following is a T cell receptor beta chain sequence with its context. Its matching antigen is unknown. Libraries were prepared by immunoSEQ multiplex PCR; TCRdb keeps only in-frame clonotypes and omits some of them. Of about 85,000 clones listed, approximately 86% are singletons. This sample stems from a study of T cell responses to AZD1222 COVID-19 vaccine. The study's findings and limits: Spike-specific TCR breadth and depth both grew after two AZD1222 doses. Spike was spanned by vaccine-associated CD4 TCRs, which were dominant at 160-218 and 743-854.

The sequences come from peripheral blood, collected on day 0 of AZD1222 vaccination. This sequence originates from an adult in good health.

This chain's CDR3 is CASRAGMSSGNTIYF. The CDR3, as DNA: TGTGCCAGCAGGGCAGGGATGAGCTCTGGAAACACCATATATTTT. V and J are TRBV6-5 and TRBJ1-3; a weak D match, TRBD1 (5 bases). The CDR3 loop spans 15 amino acids. V dropped 6 bases and J dropped 0 bases, with 12 bases sitting between them. Germline lookup yields CDR1 MNHEY and CDR2 SVGAGI.